Shown below are 30 T cell receptor beta chains from a single sample sequenced in a study of T cell responses to AZD1222 COVID-19 vaccine. TCRdb's table, derived via immunoSEQ multiplex PCR, lists solely in-frame clones and lacks some. The data hold over 100,000 clones, with about nine tenths observed a single time. The sample consisted of peripheral blood, taken 28 days after the second AZD1222 dose. The origin of the receptors is an adult who received the AZD1222 COVID-19 vaccine.

The table lists this clone with a count of one. The chain uses TRBV4-1 and TRBJ1-2, with 7 bases lining up with TRBD1. This CDR3 spans 16 amino acids. V lost 1 base and J lost 4; bases outside the gene matches: 9. Germline CDR1 MGHRA, CDR2 YSYEKL. CDR3 sequence (DNA): TGCGCCAGCAGCCAAGGGTATACAGGGGAGAGCTATGGCTACACCTTC. It encodes CASSQGYTGESYGYTF.

CDR3 nucleotides: TGTGCCTGGAGTGTGACGAGGGGTTCGGGAAACACCATATATTTT. It encodes CAWSVTRGSGNTIYF. The chain employs TRBV30 and TRBJ1-3, with D perhaps matching TRBD1 (5 bases). Germline V gives CDR1 GTSNPN, CDR2 SVGIG (reference sequence). V shed 0 bases and J shed 4 bases, with 13 bases lying between them. The CDR3 has 15 residues.

The chain employs TRBV21-1 and TRBJ2-7. TRBV21-1 is a documented pseudogene. The CDR3 consists of 15 residues. CDR3 in amino acids: CASSTVLWGFYEQYF. In DNA form, the CDR3 reads TGTGCCAGCAGCACGGTACTCTGGGGGTTCTACGAGCAGTACTTC.

This sequence joins TRBV7-9 and TRBJ1-3; unclear D gene. V shed 5 bases and J shed 2 bases, with 16 bases lying between them. The CDR3 has 16 amino acids. Germline V gene sequence: CDR1 SEHNR, CDR2 FQNEAQ (reference sequence). CDR3 sequence (DNA): TGTGCCAGCAGCCCCGCCGCAGGTCCCACTGGAAACACCATATATTTT. This codes for CASSPAAGPTGNTIYF.

The J gene is TRBJ2-7, the V gene TRBV7-8; no firm D call. Germline V gene data show CDR1 as SGHVS and CDR2 as FQNEAQ. The CDR3 is made up of 15 amino acids. V dropped 5 bases and J dropped 4 bases, with 18 bases sitting between them. CDR3 amino acids: CASSPRLTASYEQYF. As DNA, the CDR3 is TGTGCCAGCAGCCCCCGGTTGACGGCGAGTTACGAGCAGTACTTC.

The chain recombines TRBV5-4 with TRBJ2-6; TRBD1 might be the D (6 bases). V was pared by 2 bases and J by 0 bases, with 18 bases between. Germline assignment: CDR1 SGHNT and CDR2 YYREEE (reference sequence). The CDR3 sequence is 19 residues long. CDR3 region: CASSLGKPGHPSGANVLTF. The CDR3 DNA sequence: TGTGCCAGCAGCTTAGGCAAGCCGGGACACCCCTCTGGGGCCAACGTCCTGACTTTC.

The chain couples TRBV19 to TRBJ1-1; D is undetermined. The CDR3 length is 12 residues. Germline V lookup: CDR1 LNHDA, CDR2 SQIVND (reference sequence). Trimming removed 4 bases at V and 4 bases at J, with 7 bases between. The CDR3 here is CASSSRITEAFF. The CDR3 coding sequence is TGTGCCAGTAGTAGTAGAATCACTGAAGCTTTCTTT. Filled out from reference TRBV19 and TRBJ1-1, the complete variable domain reads DGGITQSPKYLFRKEGQNVTLSCEQNLNHDAMYWYRQDPGQGLRLIYYSQIVNDFQKGDIAEGYSVSREKKESFPLTVTSAQKNPTAFYLCASSSRITEAFFGQGTRLTVV.

This chain uses TRBV28 with TRBJ2-3; possible D gene TRBD2, 5 bases. V was trimmed by 5 bases and J by 8 bases, leaving 11 bases between them. The CDR3 runs 12 residues. The germline gives CDR1 MDHEN, CDR2 SYDVKM. DNA of the CDR3: TGTGCCAGCAGTATAAGCCGGGGTACGCAGTATTTT. Its translation: CASSISRGTQYF.

The chain carries TRBV18 and TRBJ1-6; possibly TRBD1 for D (5 bases). V dropped 4 bases and J dropped 7 bases, with 14 bases sitting between them. The CDR3 sequence is 15 residues long. Germline values: CDR1 KGHSH, CDR2 LQKENI. For the CDR3, the DNA is TGTGCCAGCTCACGCGGCCCCAGGGAAAATTCACCCCTCCACTTT. Amino acids: CASSRGPRENSPLHF.

V and J are TRBV7-2 and TRBJ1-2; D remains unclear. Germline V gene sequence: CDR1 SGHTA, CDR2 FQGNSA. The CDR3 extends over 14 amino acids. V gave up 2 bases and J gave up 2 bases, with 9 bases separating them. CDR3 coding DNA: TGTGCCAGCAGCTTAAATCGGGGAAACTATGGCTACACCTTC. This sequence encodes CASSLNRGNYGYTF.

The chain joins TRBV30 to TRBJ1-2; D is unresolved. Between the trimmed V and J ends, which lost 2 bases and 11 bases, there was a span of 15 bases. Germline CDR1 reads GTSNPN; CDR2 reads SVGIG (reference sequence). The CDR3 has 12 amino acids. The CDR3 loop is CAWSSTRMGYTF. In DNA, the CDR3 is TGTGCCTGGAGTTCAACACGGATGGGGTACACCTTC.

The chain couples TRBV2 to TRBJ2-7, with TRBD2 matching 13 bases. From germline, CDR1 is SNHLY and CDR2 FYNNEI. This CDR3 spans 16 amino acids. V lost 4 bases and J lost 3; bases outside the gene matches: 6. CDR3 DNA sequence: TGTGCCAGCAGTGTCGGACTAGCGGGAGACCTCTACGAGCAGTACTTC. Its protein product is CASSVGLAGDLYEQYF.

The genes are TRBV19 and TRBJ1-2; maybe TRBD1 (5 bases). The CDR3 length is 15 residues. CDR1 LNHDA and CDR2 SQIVND come from the germline V gene (reference sequence). V lost 6 bases to trimming and J lost 2 bases, with 16 bases between them. For the CDR3, the DNA is TGTGCCAGTAGCTATCCCATAGGGGCAAACTATGGCTACACCTTC. Its protein is CASSYPIGANYGYTF.

V gene TRBV5-4 combines with J gene TRBJ2-1, with TRBD1 identical over 11 bases. CDR3 size: 12 residues. V shed 9 bases and J 6 bases; nucleotides not matched to a gene: 2. Germline CDR1 and CDR2: SGHNT and YYREEE (reference sequence). The CDR3 loop is CAMGTGGNEQFF. The CDR3 bases are TGTGCCATGGGGACAGGGGGCAATGAGCAGTTCTTC.

This chain joins TRBV19 and TRBJ1-5; D not certain. V lost 3 bases and J lost 3, with 12 bases in between. The germline V gene has CDR1 LNHDA and CDR2 SQIVND (reference sequence). The CDR3 is 15 amino acids. The CDR3 DNA reads TGTGCCAGTAGTATCCAGTATAGGGTCAATCAGCCCCAGCATTTT. This translates into CASSIQYRVNQPQHF.

The chain recombines TRBV25-1 with TRBJ1-1; D possibly corresponds to TRBD1 (6 bases). Germline loops: CDR1 MGHDK, CDR2 SYGVNS. V lost 2 bases and J 11 bases, leaving 15 bases between the germline ends. The CDR3 is made up of 13 amino acids. CDR3 nucleotides: TGTGCCAGCAGTGAAGTGGGGAACAGGGAGGCTTTCTTT. As protein: CASSEVGNREAFF.

V and J are TRBV7-9 and TRBJ1-4; D is uncertain. The V end lost 1 base, the J end lost 4 bases, and 16 bases lay between the germline ends. Germline V gives CDR1 SEHNR, CDR2 FQNEAQ (reference sequence). The CDR3 loop spans 17 amino acids. CDR3 sequence reads: CASSLGHNLMGNEKLFF. CDR3 sequence (DNA): TGTGCCAGCAGCTTAGGACACAACCTTATGGGTAATGAAAAACTGTTTTTT.

This rearrangement joins TRBV6-4 to TRBJ1-6; D call uncertain. Looked up from germline, CDR1 is MRHNA and CDR2 is SNTAGT. The CDR3 runs to 13 residues. Trimming took off 6 bases at V and 6 bases at J, with 9 bases between the two ends. CDR3: CASSALANSPLHF. The CDR3, as DNA: TGTGCCAGCAGCGCCCTGGCTAATTCACCCCTCCACTTT.

V usage is TRBV28 and J usage is TRBJ2-7; D gene ambiguous. Germline loops: CDR1 MDHEN, CDR2 SYDVKM. The CDR3 extends over 13 amino acids. Trimming stripped 0 bases from V and 3 bases from J, with 6 bases between. Here the CDR3 DNA reads TGTGCCAGCAGTTTATGGGGCAGCTACGAGCAGTACTTC. Its protein product is CASSLWGSYEQYF.

The chain recombines TRBV15 with TRBJ2-1; 9 bases are shared with TRBD2. From germline, CDR1 is LNHNV and CDR2 YYDKDF (reference sequence). CDR3 length: 15 residues. Trimming removed 3 bases from V and 7 bases from J; junction bases left unmatched: 7. The CDR3 nucleotides are TGTGCCACCAGCAGGCTGACTAGCGGACGAAATGAGCAGTTCTTC. Its protein is CATSRLTSGRNEQFF.

The chain combines TRBV5-1 with TRBJ1-5; D is unclear. Trimming removed 3 bases at V and 6 bases at J, with 13 bases between. This CDR3 has 14 amino acids. Germline V gene sequence: CDR1 SGHRS, CDR2 YFSETQ. In DNA, the CDR3 is TGCGCCAGCAGCTCGAGACCGGGCGGTCAGCCCCAGCATTTT. Its translation: CASSSRPGGQPQHF.

DNA for the CDR3: TGTGCCACCAGCAGATTATCAGATACGCAGTATTTT. Residues: CATSRLSDTQYF. The genes are TRBV15 and TRBJ2-3; D not certain. The germline V gene has CDR1 LNHNV and CDR2 YYDKDF (reference sequence). Trimming cost V 2 bases and J 4 bases, with 4 bases left between them. The CDR3 loop spans 12 amino acids.

The gene calls are TRBV5-1 and TRBJ1-1; TRBD1 agrees at 8 bases. J was trimmed by 1 base and V by 4 bases; bases with no gene match: 12. Germline lookup yields CDR1 SGHRS and CDR2 YFSETQ. The CDR3 extends over 17 amino acids. The CDR3 nucleotides are TGCGCCAGCAGCCTACGGGCTACAGGGGGGCGGAACACTGAAGCTTTCTTT. Translated, it gives CASSLRATGGRNTEAFF.

The sample holds one count of this clone. V usage is TRBV2 and J usage is TRBJ2-7; tentatively, D is TRBD2 (5 bases). The CDR3 covers 11 residues. Trimming shortened V by 5 bases and J by 8 bases, and 10 bases separated the two germline ends. Per germline, CDR1 SNHLY and CDR2 FYNNEI. CDR3: CASSLLEQQYF. Written as DNA, the CDR3 is TGTGCCAGCAGTCTACTAGAACAGCAGTACTTC.

The rearrangement uses TRBV5-1 and TRBJ2-1, with 8 bases that match TRBD2. This CDR3 contains 15 residues. Germline V CDR1 and CDR2: SGHRS, YFSETQ. The trim removed 0 bases at V and 4 bases at J, leaving 3 bases unmatched. Written as DNA, the CDR3 is TGCGCCAGCAGCTTGGCCACTAGCGGATACAATGAGCAGTTCTTC. It specifies CASSLATSGYNEQFF.

The V and J genes are TRBV7-8 and TRBJ2-2; D is undetermined. Germline CDR1 is SGHVS and CDR2 is FQNEAQ. The germline V and J ends were trimmed by 5 bases and 6 bases, with 13 bases remaining between them. This CDR3 region has 14 residues. This chain's CDR3 is CASSTHLVAGELFF. CDR3 bases: TGTGCCAGCAGCACCCACCTAGTTGCCGGGGAGCTGTTTTTT.

The rearrangement uses TRBV3-1 (or the pseudogene TRBV3-2) and TRBJ1-2; D possibly corresponds to TRBD1 (6 bases). Germline lookup yields CDR1 LGHDT and CDR2 YNNKEL (reference sequence). CDR3 length: 11 amino acids. With 5 bases removed from V and 13 bases from J, the gap between germline ends came to 14 bases. The chain's CDR3 is CASSSTGYSTF. CDR3 DNA: TGTGCCAGCAGCAGCACAGGGTACAGCACCTTC.

The V and J genes are TRBV9 and TRBJ2-7, with a tentative D call TRBD2 (6 bases). The CDR3 length is 14 residues. Looked up from germline, CDR1 is SGDLS and CDR2 is YYNGEE. Trimming pared 2 bases from V and 2 bases from J, leaving 11 bases between. The CDR3 nucleotides read TGTGCCAGCAGCGTTGGGGGGTCCCCCTACGAGCAGTACTTC. Protein: CASSVGGSPYEQYF.

J is TRBJ2-4 and V is TRBV5-1; the D is unclear. The CDR3 consists of 15 residues. Per germline, CDR1 SGHRS and CDR2 YFSETQ. Between the trimmed V and J ends, which lost 3 bases and 3 bases, there was a span of 13 bases. The CDR3 protein is CASSSPEGVKNIQYF. The CDR3 bases are TGCGCCAGCAGCTCACCCGAAGGAGTCAAAAACATTCAGTACTTC. Together with reference TRBV5-1 and TRBJ2-4, the CDR3 gives the full variable domain: KAGVTQTPRYLIKTRGQQVTLSCSPISGHRSVSWYQQTPGQGLQFLFEYFSETQRNKGNFPGRFSGRQFSNSRSEMNVSTLELGDSALYLCASSSPEGVKNIQYFGAGTRLSVL.

The gene calls are TRBV7-9 and TRBJ2-7; D is ambiguous. The CDR3 has 14 amino acids. The V gene's germline CDR1 is SEHNR and CDR2 FQNEAQ (reference sequence). The germline V and J ends were trimmed by 2 bases and 2 bases, with 10 bases remaining between them. The CDR3 DNA reads TGTGCCAGCAGCTTAAAAGACCTGCCCTACGAGCAGTACTTC. Its protein is CASSLKDLPYEQYF.